A selection of T cell receptor beta chains follows, all from one sample in a study of blood T cell repertoires in COVID-19. Libraries were prepared by immunoSEQ multiplex PCR; TCRdb keeps only in-frame clonotypes and omits some of them. Here the sample spans approximately 160,000 clones, around 82% being singletons. The sample comprised peripheral blood. All receptors derive from a man in his fifties or sixties with active or convalescent COVID-19. Both conserved end residues are part of each CDR3. A D gene is named only where the DNA matches it firmly. The size field is filled for only some rows; it gives once, few, many or a size class.

V	D	size	J	DNA	CDR3
TRBV6-6	NA	NA	TRBJ2-1	TGTGCCACGGAAGTGGGGGCGGGTGGCTACAATGAGCAGTTCTTC	CATEVGAGGYNEQFF
TRBV28	TRBD1	NA	TRBJ1-1	TGTGCCAGCAGTTCGGGACAGGGGGGGCCTGAAGCTTTCTTT	CASSSGQGGPEAFF
TRBV24-1	NA	NA	TRBJ2-2	TGTGCCACCAGTGACATGCGGGACGTAACCGGGGAGCTGTTTTTT	CATSDMRDVTGELFF
TRBV2	TRBD2	NA	TRBJ2-2	TGTGCCAGCAGTCCCGGGACTAGCCTCGTCGCCGGGGAGCTGTTTTTT	CASSPGTSLVAGELFF
TRBV3-1/TRBV3-2	NA	NA	TRBJ2-5	TGTGCCAGCAGCCAAGATTGGGGCGAGACCCAGTACTTC	CASSQDWGETQYF
TRBV28	TRBD2	NA	TRBJ2-3	TGTGCCAGCAGGGGTAGCGGGGGGCCCACAGATACGCAGTATTTT	CASRGSGGPTDTQYF
TRBV7-3	TRBD1	NA	TRBJ2-1	TGTGCCAGCAGCTGGGCGGGACAGGGGGCCGTTGAGCAGTTCTTC	CASSWAGQGAVEQFF
TRBV6-1	NA	NA	TRBJ2-7	TGTGCCAGCAGTGAAGCGGGGCAGGGGTCCCCCTACGAGCAGTACTTC	CASSEAGQGSPYEQYF
TRBV6-5	NA	NA	TRBJ1-2	TGTGCCAGCAGTCGTGACAGGAACTATGGCTACACCTTC	CASSRDRNYGYTF
TRBV7-9	TRBD1	once	TRBJ1-2	TGTGCCAGCAGCTTAGGGGGGGACAGGGATCTCAACACCTTC	CASSLGGDRDLNTF
TRBV28	TRBD1	few	TRBJ2-6	TGTGCCAGCGAGACAGGGGCTTTCTCTGGGGCCAACGTCCTGACTTTC	CASETGAFSGANVLTF
TRBV11-2	TRBD2	NA	TRBJ2-1	TGTGCCAGCAGCTTCCTAGCGGGGGCTTACAATGAGCAGTTCTTC	CASSFLAGAYNEQFF
TRBV5-1	TRBD2	once	TRBJ2-7	TGCGCCAGCAGCTTGGTGGTACTAGCGGGTGGAGTGGGCTCCTACGAGCAGTACTTC	CASSLVVLAGGVGSYEQYF
TRBV7-8	NA	NA	TRBJ1-5	TGTGCCAGCAGCTTAGCAAGTACAGTTAGCAATCAGCCCCAGCATTTT	CASSLASTVSNQPQHF
TRBV5-1	NA	NA	TRBJ2-7	TGCGCCAGCAGCTTGGGTCCAGGGGTGGCCTACGAGCAGTACTTC	CASSLGPGVAYEQYF
TRBV7-9	TRBD2	NA	TRBJ2-3	TGTGCCAGCACCTACCGCGGGGGGCGAGGAGATACGCAGTATTTT	CASTYRGGRGDTQYF
TRBV7-2	TRBD1	NA	TRBJ1-4	TGTGCCAGCAGCTCGGGACAGGGGAATGAAAAACTGTTTTTT	CASSSGQGNEKLFF
TRBV27	NA	NA	TRBJ1-1	TGTGCCAGCAGTTTAAGCCGGAACACTGAAGCTTTCTTT	CASSLSRNTEAFF
TRBV5-1	NA	NA	TRBJ2-3	TGCGCCAGCAGCTTGGTCGTGGGGGCCTTAGTAGATACGCAGTATTTT	CASSLVVGALVDTQYF
TRBV11-2	NA	once	TRBJ2-2	TGTGCCAGCAGCTTAGCGGCTACTATCAACACCGGGGAGCTGTTTTTT	CASSLAATINTGELFF
TRBV19	TRBD1	NA	TRBJ1-6	TGTGCCAGTAGCCCAACTATGGGACAGAGCCTTAATTCACCCCTCCACTTT	CASSPTMGQSLNSPLHF
TRBV5-1	NA	NA	TRBJ2-5	TGCGCCAGCAGCTTGGGAGCGGATAAAGAGACCCAGTACTTC	CASSLGADKETQYF
TRBV10-1	NA	NA	TRBJ1-1	TGCGCCAGCAGTTCAGGGAACACTGAAGCTTTCTTT	CASSSGNTEAFF
TRBV5-1	TRBD2	NA	TRBJ2-5	TGCGCCAGCAGCTTGAGCGGGGGGGCCAGTTTTCAAGAGACCCAGTACTTC	CASSLSGGASFQETQYF
TRBV7-9	NA	NA	TRBJ1-2	TGTGCCAGCAGCCTTCAGAACCTCTATGGCTACACCTTC	CASSLQNLYGYTF
TRBV9	TRBD1	NA	TRBJ1-2	TGTGCCAGCAGCCCGACAACAGGGGTGAGCTATGGCTACACCTTC	CASSPTTGVSYGYTF
TRBV7-9	NA	NA	TRBJ1-2	TGTGCCAGCAGCCTTGCTGGGCTCAACTATGGCTACACCTTC	CASSLAGLNYGYTF
TRBV23-1	NA	once	TRBJ2-4	TGCGCCAGCAGTCAAAAGGTACAGGGTGACATTCAGTACTTC	CASSQKVQGDIQYF
TRBV14	TRBD1	NA	TRBJ1-2	TGTGCCAGCAGCCAAGATATGCGACAGGGCTATGGCTACACCTTC	CASSQDMRQGYGYTF
TRBV11-1	TRBD2	NA	TRBJ2-7	TGTGCCAGCAGCTCACCGACTAGCGGGGGTTACGAGCAGTACTTC	CASSSPTSGGYEQYF
TRBV5-1	TRBD1	NA	TRBJ1-4	TGCGCCAGCAGTCCAGACAGGGGACTACTGTTTTTT	CASSPDRGLLFF
TRBV5-8	TRBD1	NA	TRBJ2-5	TGTGCCAGCAGCTCCCGGACAGGGGTGGGGACCCAGTACTTC	CASSSRTGVGTQYF
TRBV19	NA	NA	TRBJ2-1	TGTGCCAGTAGTAGGACTCAGTCGGCGGGGTTAAATGAGCAGTTCTTC	CASSRTQSAGLNEQFF
TRBV21-1	NA	NA	TRBJ2-3	TGTGCCAGCAGCAAAGCCTACAGGGGGGGACTAGCGGGAGACACAGATACGCAGTATTTT	CASSKAYRGGLAGDTDTQYF
TRBV5-1	NA	NA	TRBJ2-5	TGCGCCAGCAGCGGGGGGGACAGGCCCCAAGAGACCCAGTACTTC	CASSGGDRPQETQYF
TRBV24-1	NA	NA	TRBJ2-2	TGTGCCACCAGTGCCCTTAGTAGCATCGGGGAGCTGTTTTTT	CATSALSSIGELFF
TRBV19	NA	many	TRBJ1-5	TGTGCCAGTAGTATTGGAGGGGTGAGCAATCAGCCCCAGCATTTT	CASSIGGVSNQPQHF
TRBV6-2/TRBV6-3	TRBD2	NA	TRBJ2-7	TGTGCCAGCAGTTACGAGGGCGGGAGGCCCACCTACGAGCAGTACTTC	CASSYEGGRPTYEQYF
TRBV7-2	TRBD2	NA	TRBJ2-7	TGTGCCAGCAGCTCTACTAGCGGGTCTAGCTCCTACGAGCAGTACTTC	CASSSTSGSSSYEQYF
TRBV29-1	NA	NA	TRBJ2-1	TGCAGCGTCTCGTTGGGGAGCCTGCCTAATGAGCAGTTCTTC	CSVSLGSLPNEQFF
TRBV4-1	TRBD2	NA	TRBJ2-7	TGCGCCAGCAGCCAAGGACTAGCGGGAGCCGAAGAGCAGTACTTC	CASSQGLAGAEEQYF
TRBV9	NA	NA	TRBJ1-4	TGTGCCAGCAGCGTAGGCACAGGGGAAAAACTGTTTTTT	CASSVGTGEKLFF
TRBV12-3/TRBV12-4	TRBD1	NA	TRBJ1-1	TGTGCCAGCAGGCAACAGGGGGACACTGAAGCTTTCTTT	CASRQQGDTEAFF
TRBV7-2	NA	NA	TRBJ1-5	TGTGCCAGCAGCTTAGTCCAGGGGCGGCCCCAGCATTTT	CASSLVQGRPQHF
TRBV10-3	TRBD1	NA	TRBJ2-2	TGTGCCATCACACAGGGGGCGGACACCGGGGAGCTGTTTTTT	CAITQGADTGELFF
TRBV7-2	NA	NA	TRBJ2-7	TGTGCCAGCAGCCCCCGCCAGGGGGGCTCCTACGAGCAGTACTTC	CASSPRQGGSYEQYF
TRBV19	TRBD1	NA	TRBJ1-5	TGTGCCAGTAGTCCCAGGACAGGGGGAGAGCCCCAGCATTTT	CASSPRTGGEPQHF
TRBV24-1	TRBD1	NA	TRBJ1-3	TGTGCCACCAGTGATTTGGGGGGACAGGGGCAAAGTTCGGAGTACACCATATATTTT	CATSDLGGQGQSSEYTIYF
TRBV5-6	TRBD2	few	TRBJ2-7	TGTGCCAGCAGCGGCCCGGGGCTAGCGGGAGGCTCCTACGAGCAGTACTTC	CASSGPGLAGGSYEQYF
TRBV6-5	NA	few	TRBJ1-4	TGTGCCAGCAGTTCCCGACAGGTTAATGAAAAACTGTTTTTT	CASSSRQVNEKLFF
TRBV6-6	TRBD1	few	TRBJ1-1	TGTGCCAGCAGTGCAGGACAGGGCGGCACTGAAGCTTTCTTT	CASSAGQGGTEAFF
TRBV3-1/TRBV3-2	TRBD2	few	TRBJ2-2	TGTGCCAGCAGCCAGGGCGGACTAGCGGGAGGGTTTACCCCGAACACCGGGGAGCTGTTTTTT	CASSQGGLAGGFTPNTGELFF
TRBV11-3	NA	NA	TRBJ2-7	TGTGCCAGCAGCCCCGAAGGGGTAGGCGAGCAGTACTTC	CASSPEGVGEQYF
TRBV6-5	TRBD1	many	TRBJ1-2	TGTGCCAGCAGTTACGTGCGGACAGGGGGCAACTATGGCTACACCTTC	CASSYVRTGGNYGYTF
TRBV15	NA	NA	TRBJ1-1	TGTGCCACCAGCTACGCCGCGGTAGCCACTGAAGCTTTCTTT	CATSYAAVATEAFF
TRBV5-1	TRBD1	NA	TRBJ2-7	TGCGCCAGCAGCCGGGGGACAGGGGGCTACGAGCAGTACTTC	CASSRGTGGYEQYF
TRBV5-1	TRBD2	NA	TRBJ2-2	TGCGCCAGCAGCTCGGGACTAGCGGGAGCGGGGTCTTACACCGGGGAGCTGTTTTTT	CASSSGLAGAGSYTGELFF